Sequencing of this T cell receptor gamma chain was carried out in a study of human gamma delta and Vdelta1 T cells. Points from the study as a whole: Reportedly, Delta One T cells were polyclonal and broadly targeted acute myeloid leukemia.

The sample holds a few counts of this clone. Antigen: not known. TCRdb reprocessed the PCR reads using CATT. The sample holds 8,500 to 9,500 gamma-chain clones; about 47% are singletons and the top ten take about 2.7%. The CDR3 contains 13 residues. Germline loops: CDR1 EGSNGY, CDR2 YDSYNSKV. J lost 12 bases, V lost 0 bases, and 7 bases had no gene match. This sequence originates from a human donor in good health. What was sequenced was Vdelta1 gamma-delta T cells from blood grown in culture (DOT cells). The chain uses TRGV2 and TRGJP2. In nucleotides, the CDR3 is TGTGCCACCTGGGACGGGCCTTCTCGGATCAAGACGTTT. Encoded protein: CATWDGPSRIKTF.